Each of the 22 T cell receptor beta chains below was sequenced from the same sample in a study of T-cell reconstitution after alpha-beta-depleted transplantation in children (dated by TCRdb to about 2016). Libraries were prepared through PCR. The sequencing machine was an Illumina HiSeq 2500. Molecular barcoding was employed in the preparation of TCR libraries, with unique molecular identifiers being used to normalize TCRbeta repertoire quantification. TCRdb reanalyzed the raw reads on its own, using fastp at Q25 for trimming and MiXCR for clone calling, and kept in-frame beta chains. Duplicate CDR3 protein sequences are folded into a single record with the most common DNA and genes. The sample table records around 93,000 distinct CDR3 sequences; roughly 8.8% of these occur just once. The ten largest clones capture approximately 7.2% of the sample. The source was PBMCs from the stem cell graft donor, collected from the stem cell graft. These receptors all come from a human donor who donated a stem cell graft to a child with congenital amegakaryocytic thrombocytopenia.

This clonotype was found once. V and J are TRBV20-1 and TRBJ2-7, with 7 bases identical to TRBD2. The CDR3 spans 14 residues. The V gene end was trimmed by 1 base and the J gene end by 6 bases; junction bases not matched to a gene: 9. From germline, CDR1 is DFQATT and CDR2 SNEGSKA (reference sequence). In DNA form, the CDR3 reads TGCAGTGCTAGAGGTGGGGGGTCGGGAGGCGAGCAGTACTTC. Its protein is CSARGGGSGGEQYF.

In this sample, this clonotype turned up many times. The chain employs TRBV12-3 or TRBV12-4 and TRBJ2-1, with 15 bases identical to TRBD2. V gave up 5 bases and J gave up 9 bases; unmatched junction bases: 8. The CDR3 runs to 16 residues. This CDR3 reads CASSLGTSGGLFEQFF. DNA for the CDR3: TGTGCCAGCAGTCTAGGGACTAGCGGGGGGCTATTTGAGCAGTTCTTC.

This clonotype was seen at least ten times. The chain links TRBV19 to TRBJ2-5, with D tentatively TRBD1 (5 bases). CDR1 and CDR2 (germline): LNHDA, SQIVND (reference sequence). The CDR3 runs to 13 residues. Trimming cost V 7 bases and J 1 base, with 10 bases left between them. The CDR3: CASTPDSQETQYF. CDR3 bases: TGTGCCAGTACCCCCGACAGCCAAGAGACCCAGTACTTC.

This clonotype has at least ten counts. The chain recombines TRBV5-6 with TRBJ2-5, with D uncertain. Germline V CDR1 and CDR2: SGHDT, YYEEEE. The CDR3 loop spans 15 amino acids. Trimming stripped 1 base from V and 1 base from J, with 11 bases between. The CDR3 DNA follows: TGTGCCAGCAGCTTGTTAAGGGCAGCCCAAGAGACCCAGTACTTC. It specifies CASSLLRAAQETQYF.

This clonotype showed up many times. The chain couples TRBV28 to TRBJ1-5; D unclear. V was trimmed by 5 bases and J by 1 base, leaving 15 bases between them. The germline V gene encodes CDR1 MDHEN and CDR2 SYDVKM. CDR3 length: 16 amino acids. This CDR3 is CASSPDSFGSNQPQHF. The CDR3 DNA reads as TGTGCCAGCAGTCCGGACTCCTTCGGCAGCAATCAGCCCCAGCATTTT.

This clonotype was seen repeatedly, ten times or more. The chain recombines TRBV3-1 with TRBJ2-1; the D gene is possibly TRBD2 (5 bases). Trimming took 2 bases from V and 2 from J, leaving 13 bases between them. Germline lookup yields CDR1 LGHDT and CDR2 YNNKEL (reference sequence). The CDR3 totals 16 residues. CDR3 coding DNA: TGTGCCAGCAGCCAATCCGGGATCGAGGCCTACAATGAGCAGTTCTTC. This encodes CASSQSGIEAYNEQFF.

This clonotype has ten or more counts. This chain connects TRBV28 to TRBJ2-7; 7 bases agree with TRBD1. Trimming took 8 bases from V and 3 from J; bases not matched to a gene: 13. The CDR3 runs to 15 residues. Germline V gives CDR1 MDHEN, CDR2 SYDVKM. The CDR3 DNA reads as TGTGCCAGCCGTATCCCTCAACAGGGGAGCTACGAGCAGTACTTC. The encoded protein is CASRIPQQGSYEQYF.

In this sample, this clonotype turned up many times. The V and J genes are TRBV3-1 and TRBJ2-2; D perhaps matches TRBD1 (6 bases). The CDR3 runs 13 residues. The germline V gene has CDR1 LGHDT and CDR2 YNNKEL (reference sequence). V lost 1 base to trimming and J lost 8 bases, with 8 bases between them. This CDR3 reads CASSQAGQGELFF. The CDR3 bases are TGTGCCAGCAGCCAAGCCGGACAGGGGGAGCTGTTTTTT.

This clonotype was counted many times. This chain joins TRBV5-1 and TRBJ2-1; 10 nucleotides match TRBD2. The CDR3 totals 15 residues. Trimming at V came to 1 base and at J to 7 bases, leaving 5 bases not matched to a gene. Germline V gives CDR1 SGHRS, CDR2 YFSETQ. CDR3 region: CASSLQVAGGNEQFF. CDR3 DNA: TGCGCCAGCAGCTTGCAGGTAGCGGGGGGTAATGAGCAGTTCTTC.

The table lists this clonotype with many counts. The chain has TRBV10-3 and TRBJ2-7; 11 bases match TRBD1. V shed 7 bases, J shed 6 bases, and the junction held 8 bases outside the gene matches. Germline-derived CDR1 and CDR2 are ENHRY and SYGVKD. The length of the CDR3 is 14 residues. The CDR3 nucleotides are TGTGCCATCAAGGGACAGGGGGGTACGGGCGAGCAGTACTTC. Amino acid sequence: CAIKGQGGTGEQYF.

This clonotype was detected ten times or more. The chain links TRBV5-1 to TRBJ2-5; maybe TRBD1 (5 bases). CDR3 length: 14 amino acids. Germline V gene lookup returns CDR1 SGHRS and CDR2 YFSETQ. V was trimmed by 2 bases and J by 2 bases, leaving 10 bases between them. CDR3 loop: CASSFSRAQETQYF. Here the CDR3 DNA reads TGCGCCAGCAGCTTCAGCAGGGCACAAGAGACCCAGTACTTC.

This clonotype has a count of ten or more. The chain carries TRBV30 and TRBJ2-3; perhaps TRBD2 as D (7 bases). Trimming left V 2 bases short and J 0 bases short, with 15 bases between. This CDR3 comprises 16 residues. Germline lookup yields CDR1 GTSNPN and CDR2 SVGIG (reference sequence). The CDR3 region is CAWSFAGALSTDTQYF. Here the CDR3 DNA reads TGTGCCTGGAGTTTTGCGGGGGCCCTTAGCACAGATACGCAGTATTTT. Full variable domain (remainder filled in from reference TRBV30 and TRBJ2-3): SQTIHQWPATLVQPVGSPLSLECTVEGTSNPNLYWYRQAAGRGLQLLFYSVGIGQISSEVPQNLSASRPQDRQFILSSKKLLLSDSGFYLCAWSFAGALSTDTQYFGPGTRLTVL.

This clonotype has a count of ten or more. The rearrangement uses TRBV6-1 and TRBJ1-6; D unresolved. The V and J ends lost 7 bases and 5 bases respectively, with 12 bases between them. The CDR3 is made up of 14 amino acids. The germline V gene encodes CDR1 MNHNS and CDR2 SASEGT. The chain's CDR3 is CASTGFLNNSPLHF. The CDR3, as DNA: TGTGCCAGCACTGGATTTTTGAATAATTCACCCCTCCACTTT.

This clonotype showed up many times. The chain recombines TRBV6-5 with TRBJ1-2; D is possibly TRBD1 (6 bases). The length of the CDR3 is 15 residues. The germline gives CDR1 MNHEY, CDR2 SVGAGI. The V end was cut by 3 bases, the J end by 8 bases, with 19 bases between. Written as DNA, the CDR3 is TGTGCCAGCAGTTATGCGGGGGACATTTCCTCGGGCTACACCTTC. Encoded protein: CASSYAGDISSGYTF.

There are many counts of this clonotype. This chain uses TRBV20-1 with TRBJ2-3; the D is unclear. The CDR3 consists of 14 residues. CDR1 DFQATT and CDR2 SNEGSKA come from the germline V gene (reference sequence). V shed 4 bases and J shed 2 bases, with 13 bases lying between them. In nucleotides, the CDR3 is TGCAGTGCTACCCCCGGGCCCTACACAGATACGCAGTATTTT. This translates into CSATPGPYTDTQYF.

This clonotype was counted at least ten times. The gene calls are TRBV6-1 and TRBJ1-2, with no clear D. The germline V and J ends were trimmed by 4 bases and 8 bases, with 5 bases remaining between them. There are 10 residues in the CDR3. Looked up from germline, CDR1 is MNHNS and CDR2 is SASEGT. CDR3 region: CASSAGGYTF. The DNA of the CDR3 is TGTGCCAGCAGTGCCGGGGGCTACACCTTC.

This clonotype appeared many times. The rearrangement joins TRBV4-3 to TRBJ2-2; D remains unclear. Germline values: CDR1 LGHNA, CDR2 YSLEER. The V and J ends lost 1 base and 6 bases respectively, with 12 bases between them. The CDR3 spans 15 residues. The CDR3 sequence: CASSQGSGYAGELFF. In DNA form, the CDR3 reads TGCGCCAGCAGCCAAGGGTCTGGGTACGCCGGGGAGCTGTTTTTT.

In this sample, this clonotype turned up a few times. The chain has TRBV28 and TRBJ2-1; a weak D match, TRBD2 (5 bases). V gave up 5 bases and J gave up 2 bases, with 13 bases separating them. Germline V CDR1 and CDR2: MDHEN, SYDVKM. CDR3 size: 15 residues. Here the CDR3 DNA reads TGTGCCAGCAGTGGCGAGGGTATGGCCTACAATGAGCAGTTCTTC. Protein sequence: CASSGEGMAYNEQFF.

This clonotype has only a few counts. The chain employs TRBV28 and TRBJ1-4, with D possibly matching TRBD1 (6 bases). V lost 7 bases to trimming and J lost 7 bases, with 13 bases between them. The CDR3 loop spans 13 amino acids. Germline CDR1 is MDHEN and CDR2 is SYDVKM. CDR3 amino acids: CASTLGGSEKLFF. The CDR3 nucleotides read TGTGCCAGCACCTTAGGGGGAAGTGAAAAACTGTTTTTT.

This clonotype has a count of ten or more. The genes are TRBV27 and TRBJ2-7; D uncertain. The CDR3 extends over 14 amino acids. Germline loops: CDR1 MNHEY, CDR2 SMNVEV (reference sequence). Trimming cost V 5 bases and J 0 bases, with 11 bases left between them. CDR3 residues: CASSPPGLSYEQYF. CDR3 nucleotide sequence: TGTGCCAGCAGTCCCCCGGGCCTCTCCTACGAGCAGTACTTC.

The sample holds many counts of this clonotype. The chain combines TRBV5-1 with TRBJ1-4; no definite D call. The CDR3 totals 14 residues. V shed 4 bases and J shed 4 bases, with 11 bases lying between them. Germline V gene data show CDR1 as SGHRS and CDR2 as YFSETQ. CDR3 region: CASSPSTINEKLFF. In nucleotides, the CDR3 is TGCGCCAGCAGCCCTAGTACTATTAATGAAAAACTGTTTTTT.

This clonotype was seen repeatedly, ten times or more. The CDR3 is CASTVADSYEQYF. The CDR3 region has the DNA TGTGCCAGCACTGTAGCGGACTCCTACGAGCAGTACTTC. The chain has TRBV2 and TRBJ2-7; the D gene is possibly TRBD2 (6 bases). Germline V lookup: CDR1 SNHLY, CDR2 FYNNEI. There are 13 residues in the CDR3. V was shortened by 7 bases and J by 0 bases, with 10 bases between the two germline ends.